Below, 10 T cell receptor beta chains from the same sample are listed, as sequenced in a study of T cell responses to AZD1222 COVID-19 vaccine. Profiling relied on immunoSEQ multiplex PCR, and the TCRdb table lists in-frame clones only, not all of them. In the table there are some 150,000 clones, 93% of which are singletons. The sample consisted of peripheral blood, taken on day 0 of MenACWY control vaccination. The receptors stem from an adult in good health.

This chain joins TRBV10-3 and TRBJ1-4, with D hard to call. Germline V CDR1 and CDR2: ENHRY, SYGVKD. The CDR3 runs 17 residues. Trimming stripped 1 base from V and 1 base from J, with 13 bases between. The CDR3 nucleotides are TGTGCCATCAGTGAGTGGTTAGGGAAGGGAACTAATGAAAAACTGTTTTTT. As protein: CAISEWLGKGTNEKLFF.

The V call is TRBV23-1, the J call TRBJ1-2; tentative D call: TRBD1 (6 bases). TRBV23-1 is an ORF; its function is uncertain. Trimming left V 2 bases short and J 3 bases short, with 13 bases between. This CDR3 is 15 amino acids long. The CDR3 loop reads CASSQPPGGDYGYTF. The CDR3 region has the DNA TGCGCCAGCAGTCAACCCCCGGGGGGCGACTATGGCTACACCTTC.

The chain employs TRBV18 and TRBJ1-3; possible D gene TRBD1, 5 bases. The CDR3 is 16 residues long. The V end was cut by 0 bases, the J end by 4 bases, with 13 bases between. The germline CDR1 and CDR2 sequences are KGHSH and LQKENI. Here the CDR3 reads CASSPPGRGSGNTIYF. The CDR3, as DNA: TGTGCCAGCTCACCACCGGGAAGGGGTTCGGGAAACACCATATATTTT.

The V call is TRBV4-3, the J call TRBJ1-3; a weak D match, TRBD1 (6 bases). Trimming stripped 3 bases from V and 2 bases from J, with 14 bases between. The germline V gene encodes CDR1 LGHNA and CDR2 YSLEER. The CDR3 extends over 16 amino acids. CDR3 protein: CASSHTTGTTGNTIYF. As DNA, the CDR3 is TGCGCCAGCAGCCACACCACCGGGACAACTGGAAACACCATATATTTT.

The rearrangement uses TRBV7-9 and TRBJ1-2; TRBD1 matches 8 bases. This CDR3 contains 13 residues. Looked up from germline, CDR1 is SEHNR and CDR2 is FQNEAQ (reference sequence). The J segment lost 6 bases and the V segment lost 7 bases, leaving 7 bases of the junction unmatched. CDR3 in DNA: TGTGCCAGCAAGGAGACAGGGGTCGATGGCTACACCTTC. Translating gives CASKETGVDGYTF.

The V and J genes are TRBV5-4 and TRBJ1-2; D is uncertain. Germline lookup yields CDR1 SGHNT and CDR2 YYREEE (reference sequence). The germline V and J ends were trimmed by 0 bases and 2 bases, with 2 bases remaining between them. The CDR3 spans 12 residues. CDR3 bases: TGTGCCAGCAGCTTGGTAAACTATGGCTACACCTTC. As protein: CASSLVNYGYTF.

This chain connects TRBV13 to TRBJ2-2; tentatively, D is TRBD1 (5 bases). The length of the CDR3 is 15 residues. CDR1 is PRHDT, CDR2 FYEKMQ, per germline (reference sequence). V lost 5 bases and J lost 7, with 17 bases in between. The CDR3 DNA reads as TGTGCCAGCAGCCGCGGTGGGGCCAACGGCGGGGAGCTGTTTTTT. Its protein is CASSRGGANGGELFF. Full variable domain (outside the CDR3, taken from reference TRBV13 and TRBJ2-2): AAGVIQSPRHLIKEKRETATLKCYPIPRHDTVYWYQQGPGQDPQFLISFYEKMQSDKGSIPDRFSAQQFSDYHSELNMSSLELGDSALYFCASSRGGANGGELFFGEGSRLTVL.

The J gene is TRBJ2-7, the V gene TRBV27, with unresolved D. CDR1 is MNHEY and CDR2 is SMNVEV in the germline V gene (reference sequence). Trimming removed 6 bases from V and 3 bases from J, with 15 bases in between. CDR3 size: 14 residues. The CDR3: CASRPFAGRYEQYF. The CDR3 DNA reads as TGTGCCAGCAGGCCTTTCGCCGGTCGCTACGAGCAGTACTTC.

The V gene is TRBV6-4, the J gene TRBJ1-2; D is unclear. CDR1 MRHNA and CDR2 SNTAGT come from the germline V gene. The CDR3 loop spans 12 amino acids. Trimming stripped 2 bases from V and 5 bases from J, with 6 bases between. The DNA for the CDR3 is TGTGCCAGCAGTGACCCTGGGTATGGCTACACCTTC. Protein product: CASSDPGYGYTF.

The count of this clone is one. DNA of the CDR3: TGTGCCAGCAGTTACTCCGGACAGGTCTTGGGGGGCTACACCTTC. It codes for CASSYSGQVLGGYTF. The V gene is TRBV6-2 or TRBV6-3, the J gene TRBJ1-2, with 7 bases identical to TRBD1. The CDR3 is made up of 15 amino acids. The germline V gene has CDR1 MNHEY and CDR2 SVGEGT. Unmatched junction bases numbered 9, after V lost 0 bases and J lost 8 bases.